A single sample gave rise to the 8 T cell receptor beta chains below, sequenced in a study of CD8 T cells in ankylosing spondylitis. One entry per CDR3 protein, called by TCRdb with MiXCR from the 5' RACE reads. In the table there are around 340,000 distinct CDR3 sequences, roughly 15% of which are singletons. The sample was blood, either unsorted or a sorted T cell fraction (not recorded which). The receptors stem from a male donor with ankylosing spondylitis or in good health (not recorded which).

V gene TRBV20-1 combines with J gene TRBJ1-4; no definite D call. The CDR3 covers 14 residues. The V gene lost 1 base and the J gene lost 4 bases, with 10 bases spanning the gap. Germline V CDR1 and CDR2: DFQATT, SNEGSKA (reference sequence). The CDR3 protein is CSARVGSVNEKLFF. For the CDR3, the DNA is TGCAGTGCTAGAGTGGGCAGCGTTAATGAAAAACTGTTTTTT.

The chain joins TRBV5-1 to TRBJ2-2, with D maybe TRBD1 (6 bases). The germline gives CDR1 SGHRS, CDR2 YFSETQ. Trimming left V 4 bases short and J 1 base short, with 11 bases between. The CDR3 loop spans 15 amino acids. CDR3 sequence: CASSVTGKNTGELFF. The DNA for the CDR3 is TGCGCCAGCAGCGTCACAGGGAAGAACACCGGGGAGCTGTTTTTT. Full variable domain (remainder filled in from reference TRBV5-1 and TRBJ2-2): KAGVTQTPRYLIKTRGQQVTLSCSPISGHRSVSWYQQTPGQGLQFLFEYFSETQRNKGNFPGRFSGRQFSNSRSEMNVSTLELGDSALYLCASSVTGKNTGELFFGEGSRLTVL.

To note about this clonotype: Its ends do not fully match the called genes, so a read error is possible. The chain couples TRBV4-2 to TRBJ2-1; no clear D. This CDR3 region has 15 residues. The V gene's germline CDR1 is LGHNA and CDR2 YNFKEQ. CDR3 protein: CASSQDRTLYSEQFF. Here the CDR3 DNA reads TGTGCCAGCAGCCAAGACAGAACCTTATACAGTGAGCAGTTCTTC.

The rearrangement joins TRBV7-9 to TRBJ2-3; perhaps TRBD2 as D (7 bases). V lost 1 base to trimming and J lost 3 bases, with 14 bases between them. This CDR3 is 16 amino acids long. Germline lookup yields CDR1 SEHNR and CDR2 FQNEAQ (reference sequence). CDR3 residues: CASSLEGGAGTDTQYF. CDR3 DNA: TGTGCCAGCAGCTTAGAAGGGGGGGCCGGAACAGATACGCAGTATTTT.

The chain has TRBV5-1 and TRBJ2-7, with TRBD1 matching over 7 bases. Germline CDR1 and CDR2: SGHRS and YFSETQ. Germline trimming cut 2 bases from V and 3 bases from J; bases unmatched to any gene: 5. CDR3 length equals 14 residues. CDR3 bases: TGCGCCAGCAGCTTAGGGGGCCTTGACTACGAGCAGTACTTC. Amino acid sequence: CASSLGGLDYEQYF.

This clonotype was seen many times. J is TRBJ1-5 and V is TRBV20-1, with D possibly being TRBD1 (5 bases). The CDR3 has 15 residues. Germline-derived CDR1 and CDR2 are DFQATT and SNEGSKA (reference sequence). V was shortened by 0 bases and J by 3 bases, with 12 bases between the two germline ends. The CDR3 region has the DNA TGCAGTGCTAGAGATGGGGCCGGGACCAATCAGCCCCAGCATTTT. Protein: CSARDGAGTNQPQHF.

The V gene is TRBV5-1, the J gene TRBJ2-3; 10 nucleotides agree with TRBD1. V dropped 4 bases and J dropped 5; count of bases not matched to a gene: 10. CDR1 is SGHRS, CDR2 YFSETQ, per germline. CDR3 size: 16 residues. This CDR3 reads CASSPEGTGAVDTQYF. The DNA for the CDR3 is TGCGCCAGCAGCCCGGAAGGGACAGGGGCCGTAGATACGCAGTATTTT.

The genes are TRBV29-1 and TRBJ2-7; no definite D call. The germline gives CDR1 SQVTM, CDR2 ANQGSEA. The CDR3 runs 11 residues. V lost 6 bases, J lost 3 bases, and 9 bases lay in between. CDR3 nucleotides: TGCAGCGTAGCGTACAGCTACGAGCAGTACTTC. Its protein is CSVAYSYEQYF.